This paragraph covers one T cell receptor (beta chain) sequence. Its antigen is unidentified. Germline V gives CDR1 LNHDA, CDR2 SQIVND (reference sequence). The length of the CDR3 is 13 residues. Indicated time point: newly diagnosed GD, antithyroid drugs for less than 3 months. Following extraction of RNA from PBMCs, that RNA was used to make the TCR library. The authors drew patients from an endocrinology department in Xi'an, China. The data stem from a study of regulatory T cells in long-lasting Graves disease. Both iRepertoire HTBI primers and Arm-PCR of CDR3 regions were used to build the TCR beta libraries. TCRdb used MiXCR to reprocess the multiplex PCR reads, holding one entry per CDR3 protein. The sample holds roughly 610,000 distinct CDR3 sequences, 15% to 20% seen once. General observations from the study: TCR diversity was lower in persistent than newly diagnosed Graves' disease.

Separately, the same data were catalogued under a study of T cells in Graves' hyperthyroidism and ophthalmopathy. This second study says: Before onset, ophthalmopathy was predicted by the model a median 6.5 months earlier.

The receptor's source is a woman in her twenties or thirties with Graves disease. The specimen was peripheral blood mononuclear cells (PBMCs), collected at new diagnosis, from a patient treated with antithyroid drugs. V and J are TRBV19 and TRBJ2-3, with D perhaps matching TRBD1 (6 bases). The CDR3 DNA reads TGTGCTGCCAACAGGGCAGAGGGCTATACGCAGTATTTT. Protein product: CAANRAEGYTQYF.